These 18 T cell receptor beta chains originate from one sample sequenced in a study of T cells in Graves' hyperthyroidism and ophthalmopathy (dated by TCRdb to the late 2010s). Library prep was done by multiplex PCR. Data came from an Illumina HiSeq 2000. Amplification of TCR beta CDR3 regions was carried out from RNA transcripts. The TCR CDR3 was subjected to a first round of RT-PCR using the HTBI primer set and the Qiagen OneStep RT-PCR kit. Starting from the raw public reads, TCRdb applied fastp trimming at Q25, assembled clones with MiXCR and retained in-frame beta chains. Rows with a matching CDR3 protein are joined into one entry that keeps the most common DNA and genes. For this sample the table gives almost 600,000 distinct CDR3 sequences, of which 40% to 55% were detected only once. The ten biggest clones cover approximately 7.5% of the sample. Input material: peripheral blood or thyroid tissue (not recorded which). These receptors were obtained from a woman between 18 and 29 years old with Graves' hyperthyroidism.

The chain has TRBV6-1 and TRBJ1-1; unclear D gene. The CDR3 extends over 14 amino acids. Trimming removed 5 bases from V and 4 bases from J, with 14 bases in between. Germline V gene sequence: CDR1 MNHNS, CDR2 SASEGT. The CDR3 sequence is CASSPLAGGTEAFF. DNA for the CDR3: TGTGCCAGCAGTCCGTTAGCGGGAGGCACTGAAGCTTTCTTT.

The genes are TRBV27 and TRBJ1-3, with unresolved D. Trimming pared 7 bases from V and 4 bases from J, leaving 2 bases between. This CDR3 is built from 10 residues. CDR1 and CDR2 from the germline V gene are MNHEY and SMNVEV (reference sequence). The CDR3 bases are TGTGCCAGCACGGGAAACACCATATATTTT. It codes for CASTGNTIYF.

This clonotype has a handful of counts. The chain employs TRBV4-1 and TRBJ1-5, with a weak D call TRBD1 (5 bases). V lost 2 bases, J lost 6 bases, and 17 bases lay in between. Germline V CDR1 and CDR2: MGHRA, YSYEKL. CDR3 length: 16 residues. Here the CDR3 DNA reads TGCGCCAGCAGCCAAATCAGGGCGGGCTTCAGTCAGCCCCAGCATTTT. Translated, it gives CASSQIRAGFSQPQHF.

This clonotype turned up a few times. The chain carries TRBV5-1 and TRBJ2-5; 9 bases map to TRBD1. V lost 7 bases and J lost 3; bases outside the gene matches: 7. The germline gives CDR1 SGHRS, CDR2 YFSETQ. This CDR3 comprises 14 residues. The DNA for the CDR3 is TGCGCCAGCCAAACACAGGGGGCGGAAGAGACCCAGTACTTC. Amino acids: CASQTQGAEETQYF.

This clonotype has more than one count but fewer than ten. The CDR3 loop reads CSARTGLASETQYF. The CDR3 bases are TGCAGTGCTAGAACGGGACTAGCAAGCGAGACCCAGTACTTC. The V call is TRBV20-1, the J call TRBJ2-5, with 9 bases identical to TRBD2. Germline CDR1 DFQATT, CDR2 SNEGSKA (reference sequence). V was pared by 2 bases and J by 5 bases, with 6 bases of the junction left unmatched. The CDR3 has 14 residues.

The rearrangement uses TRBV10-3 and TRBJ1-2; 7 bases are shared with TRBD1. V gave up 7 bases and J gave up 8 bases; unmatched junction bases: 7. The CDR3 is 12 amino acids. Germline V gene lookup returns CDR1 ENHRY and CDR2 SYGVKD. This chain's CDR3 is CAITRAGGGYTF. In DNA, the CDR3 is TGTGCCATCACAAGGGCAGGGGGAGGCTACACCTTC.

This clonotype was recorded many times. This chain's CDR3 is CASSAGAGEKLFF. The CDR3 coding sequence is TGTGCCAGCAGCGCTGGGGCGGGTGAAAAACTGTTTTTT. The chain has TRBV7-6 and TRBJ1-4, with D possibly matching TRBD1 (5 bases). Trimming left V 5 bases short and J 7 bases short, with 11 bases between. In germline, CDR1 is SGHVS, CDR2 FNYEAQ. CDR3 length: 13 residues.

The table lists this clonotype with many counts. The rearrangement uses TRBV4-1 and TRBJ1-5, with 9 bases that match TRBD1. The germline V gene encodes CDR1 MGHRA and CDR2 YSYEKL. The CDR3 extends over 16 amino acids. The V and J ends lost 3 bases and 9 bases, in that order; junction bases with no gene match: 12. The CDR3 loop is CASSQDTGQGLRPQHF. The CDR3 DNA reads TGCGCCAGCAGCCAGGACACGGGACAGGGCCTAAGGCCCCAGCATTTT.

This clonotype has a handful of counts. This sequence joins TRBV12-3 or TRBV12-4 and TRBJ1-2; 7 positions match TRBD1. Losses at the gene ends were 5 bases for V and 8 bases for J; bases not matched to a gene: 5. The CDR3 is 12 amino acids. CDR3 protein: CASSRQGGGYTF. CDR3 bases: TGTGCCAGCAGTAGACAGGGAGGAGGCTACACCTTC.

This clonotype occurred many times. The J gene is TRBJ1-5, the V gene TRBV12-3 or TRBV12-4; 9 nucleotides agree with TRBD1. Trimming cost V 6 bases and J 2 bases; bases outside gene matches: 5. The CDR3 extends over 15 amino acids. CDR3 protein: CASRTGGSGNQPQHF. The CDR3 DNA follows: TGTGCCAGCAGGACAGGGGGAAGCGGCAATCAGCCCCAGCATTTT.

V usage is TRBV29-1 and J usage is TRBJ2-2; D gene uncertain. Trimming pared 8 bases from V and 0 bases from J, leaving 16 bases between. Germline lookup yields CDR1 SQVTM and CDR2 ANQGSEA. This CDR3 has 15 residues. CDR3 sequence: CSSSLDQANTGELFF. CDR3 sequence (DNA): TGCAGCTCATCCTTGGACCAAGCGAACACCGGGGAGCTGTTTTTT.

The chain uses TRBV7-9 and TRBJ2-2, with D perhaps given as TRBD1 or TRBD2 (5 bases each). V was pared by 6 bases and J by 5 bases, with 19 bases between. CDR1 is SEHNR and CDR2 is FQNEAQ in the germline V gene (reference sequence). CDR3 length: 16 residues. CDR3 loop: CASRDPRDGQTGELFF. The CDR3 nucleotides are TGTGCCAGCAGAGACCCCAGGGACGGGCAGACCGGGGAGCTGTTTTTT.

A single count supports this clonotype. This may be a read error, as it is one base from a much larger clone. J is TRBJ2-1 and V is TRBV12-3 or TRBV12-4; D is undetermined. Trimming removed 4 bases at V and 9 bases at J, with 4 bases between. There are 10 residues in the CDR3. The CDR3 reads CASSSSEQFF. The DNA for the CDR3 is TGTGCCAGCAGTTCTAGTGAGCAGTTCTTC.

This clonotype was observed many times. The chain employs TRBV2 and TRBJ1-2; no clear D gene. There are 11 residues in the CDR3. V shed 8 bases and J shed 8 bases, with 12 bases lying between them. The germline gives CDR1 SNHLY, CDR2 FYNNEI. The CDR3 DNA follows: TGTGCCAGCGCGACTGCGGCGGGCTACACCTTC. Amino acids: CASATAAGYTF.

The rearrangement uses TRBV15 and TRBJ1-6; D may be TRBD1 (5 bases). This CDR3 region has 15 residues. The V end lost 2 bases, the J end lost 7 bases, and 12 bases lay between the germline ends. In germline, CDR1 is LNHNV, CDR2 YYDKDF (reference sequence). CDR3 in amino acids: CATSRYPGDNSPLHF. CDR3 coding DNA: TGTGCCACCAGCAGATATCCGGGGGACAATTCACCCCTCCACTTT.

This chain links TRBV24-1 with TRBJ1-5, with a weak D call TRBD1 (6 bases). The CDR3 contains 14 residues. CDR1 is KGHDR, CDR2 SFDVKD, per germline. Trimming shortened V by 3 bases and J by 7 bases, and 12 bases separated the two germline ends. The CDR3 spells CATSDRGGRQPQHF. CDR3 DNA sequence: TGTGCCACCAGTGATCGAGGGGGTCGGCAGCCCCAGCATTTT.

The chain has TRBV18 and TRBJ2-7, with D uncertain. Germline V gene sequence: CDR1 KGHSH, CDR2 LQKENI. Trimming removed 3 bases at V and 10 bases at J, with 16 bases between. CDR3 length: 13 amino acids. The CDR3 DNA is TGTGCCAGCTCACCGGACGGATATCAGCCCCAGTACTTC. It translates to CASSPDGYQPQYF.

This clonotype was observed at least ten times. The genes are TRBV19 and TRBJ1-5; D possibly corresponds to TRBD1 (5 bases). The CDR3 totals 13 residues. CDR1 is LNHDA, CDR2 SQIVND, per germline (reference sequence). V shed 5 bases and J shed 4 bases, with 9 bases lying between them. The CDR3 here is CASSSGWNQPQHF. CDR3 in DNA: TGTGCCAGTAGTTCAGGGTGGAATCAGCCCCAGCATTTT.